Included here is one T cell receptor (beta chain) sequence, with context. In the study's own analysis: Estimation of nucleated cell counts was performed using reference gene primer amplification. Data came from immunoSEQ multiplex PCR; TCRdb stores just in-frame clones and leaves some out. Clonal size and the V and J genes are those of that table, whereas D and trimming came from the DNA. The sample has 180,000 or so clones, roughly 82% seen once. This entry comes from a study of blood T cell repertoires in COVID-19. Germline V lookup: CDR1 LNHDA, CDR2 SQIVND (reference sequence). The CDR3 loop spans 16 amino acids. V was pared by 1 base and J by 7 bases, with 9 bases of the junction left unmatched. The participants were between roughly 18 and 100 years old and came from about two dozen US areas. Donors in Cohort 3 counted as recovered after two negative PCRs, clearance, or symptom resolution.

The chain has TRBV19 and TRBJ1-5; TRBD1 matches at 8 bases. This TCR was sampled from a man aged 45-60 years who had recovered from COVID-19. The sample taken for sequencing was PBMCs or T cells enriched from blood (not recorded which). The CDR3 region has the DNA TGTGCCAGTAGTATAGTCTCAGGGGGCGCGGGCCAGCCCCAGCATTTT. Translated, it gives CASSIVSGGAGQPQHF. Supplemented by reference TRBV19 and TRBJ1-5, the full variable domain reads DGGITQSPKYLFRKEGQNVTLSCEQNLNHDAMYWYRQDPGQGLRLIYYSQIVNDFQKGDIAEGYSVSREKKESFPLTVTSAQKNPTAFYLCASSIVSGGAGQPQHFGDGTRLSIL.